Following are 11 T cell receptor beta chains from one sample sequenced in a study of T cell responses to AZD1222 COVID-19 vaccine. Data came from immunoSEQ multiplex PCR; TCRdb stores just in-frame clones and leaves some out. There are about 120,000 clones in the sample; about 93% occur only once, and approximately 5.1% lies in the top ten. Sample: peripheral blood, taken 28 days after the second AZD1222 dose. These TCRs come from an adult who received the AZD1222 COVID-19 vaccine.

V gene TRBV4-3 combines with J gene TRBJ1-4; no definite D call. CDR1 and CDR2 from the germline V gene are LGHNA and YSLEER. CDR3 length: 13 residues. Trimming cost V 1 base and J 13 bases, with 13 bases left between them. CDR3 nucleotide sequence: TGCGCCAGCAGCCAAGTAAAGTACCGGGGACTGTTTTTT. Translating it yields CASSQVKYRGLFF.

The chain carries TRBV5-6 and TRBJ2-5; the match to TRBD1 covers 12 bases. The V and J ends lost 3 bases and 5 bases, in that order; junction bases with no gene match: 5. This CDR3 contains 15 residues. The V gene's germline CDR1 is SGHDT and CDR2 YYEEEE. CDR3 sequence: CASSWGQGARETQYF. CDR3 DNA sequence: TGTGCCAGCAGCTGGGGACAGGGGGCGAGGGAGACCCAGTACTTC.

The chain joins TRBV2 to TRBJ1-2; 7 bases fit TRBD1. The CDR3 has 17 amino acids. Germline loops: CDR1 SNHLY, CDR2 FYNNEI. The J segment lost 2 bases and the V segment lost 5 bases, leaving 14 bases of the junction unmatched. DNA for the CDR3: TGTGCCAGCAGTAATTACCTCTTGGGACAGCTAAACTATGGCTACACCTTC. This sequence encodes CASSNYLLGQLNYGYTF.

This clone was seen once. The gene calls are TRBV13 and TRBJ1-1; possible D gene TRBD1, 5 bases. Trimming removed 6 bases from V and 0 bases from J, with 17 bases in between. This CDR3 is built from 16 residues. CDR1 is PRHDT and CDR2 is FYEKMQ in the germline V gene (reference sequence). CDR3 in amino acids: CASSLRQSLMNTEAFF. The CDR3 coding sequence is TGTGCCAGCAGTTTAAGACAGAGCCTCATGAACACTGAAGCTTTCTTT.

This clone appeared once. The chain recombines TRBV6-5 with TRBJ1-2, with 7 bases lining up with TRBD1. V trimming: 6 bases; J trimming: 8 bases; junction bases outside the gene matches: 12. The CDR3 spans 14 residues. Germline values: CDR1 MNHEY, CDR2 SVGAGI. In nucleotides, the CDR3 is TGTGCCAGCAGGCCCGCCCCAGGGGGTGGCGGCTACACCTTC. Its protein product is CASRPAPGGGGYTF.

The genes are TRBV24-1 and TRBJ2-3; possible D gene TRBD1, 5 bases. The CDR3 runs 15 residues. Trimming removed 3 bases at V and 3 bases at J, with 12 bases between. CDR1 is KGHDR and CDR2 is SFDVKD in the germline V gene. The CDR3 region is CATSDKTDRTDTQYF. CDR3 in DNA: TGTGCCACCAGTGATAAGACAGACCGAACAGATACGCAGTATTTT.

The chain employs TRBV5-6 and TRBJ1-2; possibly TRBD1 for D (6 bases). Trimming removed 2 bases at V and 5 bases at J, with 16 bases between. The CDR3 is 15 amino acids. Germline-derived CDR1 and CDR2 are SGHDT and YYEEEE. The CDR3 here is CASSFSGTFVYGYTF. CDR3 DNA: TGTGCCAGCAGCTTTTCCGGGACATTTGTTTATGGCTACACCTTC.

The J gene is TRBJ2-5, the V gene TRBV5-4; tentatively, D is TRBD2 (6 bases). This CDR3 is built from 13 residues. Trimming left V 5 bases short and J 1 base short, with 9 bases between. In germline, CDR1 is SGHNT, CDR2 YYREEE (reference sequence). Here the CDR3 DNA reads TGTGCCAGCAGTGGGACTGGCCAAGAGACCCAGTACTTC. Translating gives CASSGTGQETQYF.

The rearrangement uses TRBV5-1 and TRBJ2-5; 10 bases match TRBD2. V shed 2 bases, J shed 2 bases, and the junction held 6 bases outside the gene matches. This CDR3 region has 16 residues. Germline V gene data show CDR1 as SGHRS and CDR2 as YFSETQ. CDR3 loop: CASSLTAGGPQETQYF. DNA of the CDR3: TGCGCCAGCAGCTTAACAGCGGGGGGGCCTCAAGAGACCCAGTACTTC.

The chain couples TRBV6-2 or TRBV6-3 to TRBJ2-2; D call uncertain. Trimming took 1 base from V and 0 from J, leaving 6 bases between them. Per germline, CDR1 MNHEY and CDR2 SVGEGT. The CDR3 sequence is 15 residues long. CDR3 protein: CASSYYSANTGELFF. In nucleotides, the CDR3 is TGTGCCAGCAGTTACTACAGCGCGAACACCGGGGAGCTGTTTTTT.

This chain joins TRBV2 and TRBJ1-3; D unresolved. Germline loops: CDR1 SNHLY, CDR2 FYNNEI. Between the trimmed V and J ends, which lost 4 bases and 0 bases, there was a span of 7 bases. The length of the CDR3 is 14 residues. The CDR3 here is CASSVKHSGNTIYF. As DNA, the CDR3 is TGTGCCAGCAGTGTTAAGCACTCTGGAAACACCATATATTTT. The variable domain in full, completed from reference TRBV2 and TRBJ1-3, reads EPEVTQTPSHQVTQMGQEVILRCVPISNHLYFYWYRQILGQKVEFLVSFYNNEISEKSEIFDDQFSVERPDGSNFTLKIRSTKLEDSAMYFCASSVKHSGNTIYFGEGSWLTVV.